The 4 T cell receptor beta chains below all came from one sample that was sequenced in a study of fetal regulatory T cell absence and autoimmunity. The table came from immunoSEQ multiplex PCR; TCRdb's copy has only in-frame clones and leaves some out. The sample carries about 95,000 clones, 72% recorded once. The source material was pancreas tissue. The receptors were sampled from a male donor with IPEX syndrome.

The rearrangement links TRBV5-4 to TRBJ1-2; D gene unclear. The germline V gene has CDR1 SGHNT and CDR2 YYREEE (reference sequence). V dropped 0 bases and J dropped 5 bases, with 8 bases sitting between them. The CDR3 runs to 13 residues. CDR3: CASSLGARYGYTF. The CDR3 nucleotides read TGTGCCAGCAGCTTGGGGGCGCGGTATGGCTACACCTTC.

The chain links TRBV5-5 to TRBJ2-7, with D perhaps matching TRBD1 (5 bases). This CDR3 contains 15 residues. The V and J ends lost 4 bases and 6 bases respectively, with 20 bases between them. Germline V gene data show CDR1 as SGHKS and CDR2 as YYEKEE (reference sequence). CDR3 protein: CASSPLVAGQVEQYF. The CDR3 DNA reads TGTGCCAGCAGCCCCCTAGTGGCCGGACAAGTCGAGCAGTACTTC.

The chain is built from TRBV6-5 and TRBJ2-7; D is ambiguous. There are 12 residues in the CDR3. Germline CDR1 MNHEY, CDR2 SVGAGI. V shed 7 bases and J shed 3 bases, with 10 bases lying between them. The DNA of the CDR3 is TGTGCCAGCAACTCAAACAACTACGAGCAGTACTTC. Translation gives CASNSNNYEQYF.

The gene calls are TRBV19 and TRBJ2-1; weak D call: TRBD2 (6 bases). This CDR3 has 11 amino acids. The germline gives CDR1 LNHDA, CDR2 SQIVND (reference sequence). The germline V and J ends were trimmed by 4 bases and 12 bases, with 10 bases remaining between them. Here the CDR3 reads CASSTRGGQFF. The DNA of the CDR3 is TGTGCCAGTAGTACGCGGGGAGGGCAGTTCTTC.